In this sample, the clone carrying this T cell receptor (beta chain) turned up once. Antigen unknown. These data come from a study of T cells in Graves' hyperthyroidism and ophthalmopathy. Study findings and constraints: A model of 13 V-J pairs discriminated ophthalmopathy from stable hyperthyroidism. The model made its ophthalmopathy prediction, and onset followed a median 6.5 months later. Most clonotypes expanded in the thyroid (above 0.001) were also present in blood.

Each diagnosis was grounded in clinical symptoms, serum thyroxine and TRAb, thyroid ultrasound, and orbital computed tomography. RNA transcripts provided the source from which TCR beta CDR3 regions were amplified. RT-PCR in the first round (using the HTBI primer set) targeted the TCR CDR3. In TCRdb, the multiplex PCR reads were re-called with MiXCR into one record per CDR3 protein. The sample yields some 580,000 distinct CDR3 sequences, roughly a sixth seen once. Sequenced: blood. The receptor was isolated from a woman in her 40s with Graves' ophthalmopathy.

The CDR3 sequence: CASLTFPSDRQYF. CDR3 bases: TGTGCCAGCCTTACCTTTCCTTCTGACCGGCAGTACTTC. This chain links TRBV6-1 with TRBJ2-7, with D unclear. V lost 8 bases to trimming and J lost 9 bases, with 20 bases between them. CDR1 and CDR2 from the germline V gene are MNHNS and SASEGT. CDR3 length: 13 amino acids.